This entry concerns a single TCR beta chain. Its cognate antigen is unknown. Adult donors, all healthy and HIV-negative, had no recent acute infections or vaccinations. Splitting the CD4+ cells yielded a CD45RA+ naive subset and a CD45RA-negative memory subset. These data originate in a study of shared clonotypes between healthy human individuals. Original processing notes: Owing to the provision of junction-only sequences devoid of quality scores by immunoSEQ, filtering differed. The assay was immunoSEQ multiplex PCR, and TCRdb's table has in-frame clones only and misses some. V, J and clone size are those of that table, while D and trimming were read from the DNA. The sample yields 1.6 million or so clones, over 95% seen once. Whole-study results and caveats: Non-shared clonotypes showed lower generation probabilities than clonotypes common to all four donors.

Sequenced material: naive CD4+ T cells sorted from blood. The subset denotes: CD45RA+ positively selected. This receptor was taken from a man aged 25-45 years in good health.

CDR3 sequence: CASSLVFVTTEAFF. DNA for the CDR3: TGTGCCAGCAGCTTAGTATTTGTGACCACTGAAGCTTTCTTT. The rearrangement links TRBV7-2 to TRBJ1-1, with D unclear. Germline-derived CDR1 and CDR2 are SGHTA and FQGNSA. Trimming stripped 1 base from V and 4 bases from J, with 10 bases between. There are 14 residues in the CDR3.